This T cell receptor (beta chain) was obtained from a study of response to subunit inactivated influenza vaccine. TCRdb reanalysed the RT-PCR reads using MiXCR and keeps one entry per CDR3 protein. The profile shows more than 500,000 distinct CDR3 sequences, roughly 10% of them singletons. The V gene's germline CDR1 is SGHTA and CDR2 FQGTGA. The CDR3 runs to 15 residues. V was cut by 3 bases and J by 3 bases, with 14 bases left in between. These same records also appear under a second study, on T cells expressing NK-cell markers. Turning to that study: It was by 5'RACE template switching with UMIs that TCR beta cDNA was made.

The clonotype comes from a man aged 45 to 65 who received an inactivated influenza vaccine. The V and J genes are TRBV7-3 and TRBJ1-1; D ambiguous. The sequences come from PBMCs from blood, collected on the day of vaccination. Here the CDR3 DNA reads TGTGCCAGCAGCTTCGGACCAATGGGAGACACTGAAGCTTTCTTT. This translates into CASSFGPMGDTEAFF. The whole variable domain, filled in from reference TRBV7-3 and TRBJ1-1, reads GAGVSQTPSNKVTEKGKYVELRCDPISGHTALYWYRQSLGQGPEFLIYFQGTGAADDSGLPNDRFFAVRPEGSVSTLKIQRTERGDSAVYLCASSFGPMGDTEAFFGQGTRLTVV.